This TCR beta chain was recovered during a study of post-analysis software for immune sequencing data. Looking at the study overall: Courses of disease covered relapsing-remitting, secondary progressive and progressive-relapsing multiple sclerosis. Findings of the study overall: Strong same-batch co-clustering of samples appeared with F measure clustering. Normalized Chao1 diversity was significantly reduced in patients versus controls.

Unique molecular identifiers tagged the TCR beta cDNA libraries. A population of about 0.95 to 10 million T cells gave rise to roughly 0.5 million cDNA molecules. TCRdb re-analysed the PCR reads in MiXCR, keeping a single row per CDR3 protein. The sample holds roughly 600,000 distinct CDR3 sequences, 44% seen once. For this clonotype: Its antigen is currently unknown.

The sequenced material came from blood. The clonotype originates from a girl between 5 and 17 years old with multiple sclerosis.

DNA of the CDR3: TGCAGCGTAACAGGGGGCGGGATAGATACGCAGTATTTT. Its translation: CSVTGGGIDTQYF. This sequence joins TRBV29-1 and TRBJ2-3; 9 nucleotides match TRBD1. The CDR3 has 13 amino acids. V gave up 6 bases and J gave up 5 bases; unmatched junction bases: 6. The V gene's germline CDR1 is SQVTM and CDR2 ANQGSEA.